Listed below are T cell receptor beta chains from one sample, sequenced in a study of OX40 agonist ivuxolimab in advanced cancers. TCRdb's table, derived via immunoSEQ multiplex PCR, lists solely in-frame clones and lacks some. The profile covers 87,000 or so clones, with about 87% appearing a single time and roughly 1.5% taken by the ten largest. Source: CD4+ or CD8+ T cells sorted from blood, taken in a trial of the OX40 agonist ivuxolimab. All receptors come from an adult with an advanced solid tumor such as melanoma, head and neck, liver or kidney cancer. The CDR3 runs from the conserved cysteine through the conserved F or W. Each record gives: clone size, J gene, V gene, D gene, CDR3 DNA, CDR3 protein. The D gene is left open where the match is weak. Expanded clones get a size class; other rows say once, few or many, or leave the size out.

>-|TRBJ1-3|TRBV4-1|-
TGCGCCAGCAGCCAAGAGGGGATTTCCTCTGGAAACACCATATATTTT
CASSQEGISSGNTIYF
>-|TRBJ1-2|TRBV5-5|TRBD1
TGTGCCAGCAGCCCGGACAGGGGGCCGGAGGGCTACACCTTC
CASSPDRGPEGYTF
>-|TRBJ2-7|TRBV7-6|-
TGTGCCAGCAGCTTAGCGCAGGGCTACGAGCAGTACTTC
CASSLAQGYEQYF
>-|TRBJ2-1|TRBV9|TRBD2
TGTGCCAGCAGCCGAACTAGCGGACCCTACAATGAGCAGTTCTTC
CASSRTSGPYNEQFF
>-|TRBJ1-2|TRBV9|-
TGTGCCAGCAGCGTAGTACAGGGTGAGTCAGCTAACTATGGCTACACCTTC
CASSVVQGESANYGYTF
>-|TRBJ1-2|TRBV9|TRBD1
TGTGCCAGCAGCGAAGGGGGACAGGGGTTCAGGGGAAATGGCTACACCTTC
CASSEGGQGFRGNGYTF
>-|TRBJ2-5|TRBV19|-
TGTGCCAGTAAAGCAGGGACAGAGACCCAGTACTTC
CASKAGTETQYF
>-|TRBJ1-1|TRBV7-9|-
TGTGCCAGCAGCTCGTTCAGGGGGAACACTGAAGCTTTCTTT
CASSSFRGNTEAFF
>-|TRBJ2-7|TRBV18|-
TGTGCCAGCTCACCACGGGCAGGGAGGGAGCAGTACTTC
CASSPRAGREQYF
>-|TRBJ2-3|TRBV19|-
TGTGCCAGTAGTAGGGGAGTAAGGGCAGATACGCAGTATTTT
CASSRGVRADTQYF
>once|TRBJ2-2|TRBV5-8|-
TGTGCCAGCAGCTCTGACTTGATCTTGGGCGGGGAGCTGTTTTTT
CASSSDLILGGELFF
>once|TRBJ2-7|TRBV6-1|-
TGTGCCAGCAGTGCCGGACGCGGAGCCTCCTACGAGCAGTACTTC
CASSAGRGASYEQYF
>-|TRBJ2-7|TRBV7-9|-
TGTGCCAGCAGCGCGGGGCACCGGTCCAACGAGCAGTACTTC
CASSAGHRSNEQYF